The source of this TCR beta chain is a study of blood T cell repertoires in COVID-19. About the study: Spain, Italy and the United States supplied samples that represented acute and convalescent COVID-19. The analysed material was cDNA or gDNA that came from T cells, B-cell-depleted T cells, or PBMCs.

Trimming cost V 4 bases and J 3 bases; bases outside gene matches: 5. The CDR3 has 16 amino acids. Germline loops: CDR1 SGHTA, CDR2 FQGNSA. Original methodology: The assay estimated nucleated cells by amplifying reference gene primers. The protocol was immunoSEQ multiplex PCR, while the TCRdb copy is restricted to in-frame clones and leaves out a portion. V, J and clone size were drawn from that table, and D and trimming were deduced from the DNA. The sample shows 150,000 or so clones, around 85% of them seen only once. This clone was detected only once. The J gene is TRBJ1-5, the V gene TRBV7-2; 11 positions match TRBD1. The clonotype was recovered from a man in his sixties with active or convalescent COVID-19. Sequenced input: peripheral blood. CDR3 sequence: CASSSGDRGDNQPQHF. For the CDR3, the DNA is TGTGCCAGCAGCTCCGGGGACAGGGGGGACAATCAGCCCCAGCATTTT.